The entry below gives a single T cell receptor (beta chain) sequence along with its context. What it binds is unknown. This sample is drawn from a study of cytomegalovirus exposure and HLA in healthy donors. Overall study results and limits: Highly shared variants forming one cluster were likely a sequencing artifact. Common viral pathogens were later found to be apparently linked to several of the most significant clusters.

CDR3 length equals 9 residues. The PCR employed 60 Vbeta primers together with 13 Jbeta primers. Assay used: immunoSEQ multiplex PCR; TCRdb lists only in-frame clones, some missing. The sample consists of over 150,000 clones, 70% to 85% of them appearing once. This receptor was identified in a woman aged 25 to 39 in good health and CMV-seropositive. The chain combines TRBV7-5 with TRBJ2-7; TRBD2, as called in the table, went unchecked against the DNA. TRBV7-5 is an annotated pseudogene. The sequenced sample was PBMCs. The CDR3 nucleotides are TGTGCCATAGCGGGGGGGCAGTACTTC. It is translated as CAIAGGQYF.